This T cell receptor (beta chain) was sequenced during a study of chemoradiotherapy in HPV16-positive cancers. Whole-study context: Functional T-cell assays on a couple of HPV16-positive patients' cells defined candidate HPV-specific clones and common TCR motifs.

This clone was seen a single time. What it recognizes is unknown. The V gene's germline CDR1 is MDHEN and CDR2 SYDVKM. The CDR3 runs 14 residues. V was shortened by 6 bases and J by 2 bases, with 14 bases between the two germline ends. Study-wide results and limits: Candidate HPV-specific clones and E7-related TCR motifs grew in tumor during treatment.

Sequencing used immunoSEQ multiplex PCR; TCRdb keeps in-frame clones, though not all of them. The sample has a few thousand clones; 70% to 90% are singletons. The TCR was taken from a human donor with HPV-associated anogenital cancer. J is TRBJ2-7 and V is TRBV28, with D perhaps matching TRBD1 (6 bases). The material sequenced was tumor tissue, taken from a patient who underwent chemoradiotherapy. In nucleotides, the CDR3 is TGTGCCAGCAGCCGAACAGGGCCAGCCTACGAGCAGTACTTC. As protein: CASSRTGPAYEQYF. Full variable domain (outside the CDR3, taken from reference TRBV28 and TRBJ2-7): DVKVTQSSRYLVKRTGEKVFLECVQDMDHENMFWYRQDPGLGLRLIYFSYDVKMKEKGDIPEGYSVSREKKERFSLILESASTNQTSMYLCASSRTGPAYEQYFGPGTRLTVT.